This T cell receptor beta chain was sequenced for a study of blood T cell repertoires in COVID-19. Study background: COVID-19 samples, acute and convalescent, were from the United States, Italy and Spain. Nucleic acid was either cDNA or gDNA, and it came from T cells, B-cell-depleted T cells, or PBMCs.

This clone appeared a few times. Original analysis: Estimated nucleated cell counts came from reference gene primer amplification. Assay: immunoSEQ multiplex PCR; the TCRdb copy retains only in-frame clones and omits some. The D gene and trimming were derived from the DNA, and the V and J assignments and clone size from that table. Among approximately 100,000 clones listed, approximately 83% were seen once. Germline CDR1 is LNHDA and CDR2 is SQIVND (reference sequence). This CDR3 has 15 residues. Trimming took off 3 bases at V and 8 bases at J, with 18 bases between the two ends. This rearrangement joins TRBV19 to TRBJ2-3; D is possibly TRBD2 (6 bases). This TCR derives from a woman aged 80 or over with active or convalescent COVID-19. Sequencing was carried out using peripheral blood. CDR3 nucleotides: TGTGCCAGTAGTATTTTAAGGACATCCGGGGGTACGCAGTATTTT. This gives the protein CASSILRTSGGTQYF.